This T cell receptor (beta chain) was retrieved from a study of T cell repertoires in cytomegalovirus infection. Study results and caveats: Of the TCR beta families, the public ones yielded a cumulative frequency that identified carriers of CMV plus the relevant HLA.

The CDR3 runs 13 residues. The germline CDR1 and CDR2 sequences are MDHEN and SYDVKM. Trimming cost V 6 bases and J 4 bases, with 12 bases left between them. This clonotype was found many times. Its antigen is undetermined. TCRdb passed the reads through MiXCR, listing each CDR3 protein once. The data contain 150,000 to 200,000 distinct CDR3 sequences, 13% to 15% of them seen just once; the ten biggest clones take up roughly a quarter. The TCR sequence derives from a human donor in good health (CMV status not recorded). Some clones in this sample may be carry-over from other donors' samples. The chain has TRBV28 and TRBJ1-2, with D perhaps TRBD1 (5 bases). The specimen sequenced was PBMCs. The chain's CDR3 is CASSLDSLYGYTF. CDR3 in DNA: TGTGCCAGCAGCCTTGACAGCCTCTATGGCTACACCTTC.